Described below is a single T cell receptor beta chain sequence and its context. This clonotype was detected a few times. The antigen it recognizes is unknown. No quality values exist for individual bases; no much larger clone is one base distant. Reads for this sample came from an Illumina HiSeq 2500. Quantitative 5'-RACE with molecular barcodes was used to prepare TCR beta libraries. In the original analysis: To identify disease-linked TCR variants, a new computational method was used, one built on a probabilistic model of VDJ rearrangement. TCRdb applied fastp at Q25 and MiXCR to the public reads, then kept only in-frame beta chains. Rows with one shared CDR3 protein collapse into an entry with the most common genes and DNA. Clone size and V and J calls follow TCRdb, not the original study. The sample yields some 37,000 distinct CDR3 sequences; about 10% were counted once. The ten largest clones capture 20% to 25% of the sample.

V lost 3 bases and J lost 0 bases; the stretch between them is 12 bases long. The CDR3 starts with the cysteine, ends with the phenylalanine, and has 16 residues. Only the CDR3 part of the read is kept: 48 bases, read in frame from the first base. CDR1 and CDR2 are drawn from the germline V gene (reference sequence): LNHNV, YYDKDF. The record originates from a study of CD8 T cells in ankylosing spondylitis (dated by TCRdb to 2017 to 2019). With regard to the full study: The study set out to find disease-linked TCR variants by profiling T cell receptor beta repertoires in ankylosing spondylitis patients and healthy donors. In total, the full study cohort was made up of about 99 healthy donors and about two dozen ankylosing spondylitis patients. Peripheral blood was sampled, and synovial fluid was also collected from ankylosing spondylitis patients. Overall results and qualifications from the work: Blood from ankylosing spondylitis patients appeared to be characterized by a TCR beta motif composed of under 10 highly homologous amino acid variants. Some of the motif variants had been reported before in the synovial fluid and blood of reactive arthritis patients, a finding that suggests common disease-initiation mechanisms. In peripheral blood, the disease-linked clones were found at relatively low frequencies and had a CD8+ phenotype. According to the report, matched synovial fluid samples from ankylosing spondylitis patients were significantly enriched for the disease-linked clones.

Synovial fluid samples were matched to blood samples from the same ankylosing spondylitis patients. This receptor was obtained from a male donor with ankylosing spondylitis. This sequence uses TRBV15 and TRBJ2-1, with the D gene not confidently named. Sequencing was done on a sample of synovial fluid, either unsorted or a sorted T cell fraction (not recorded which). The CDR3 region: CATSRRSLRSYNEQFF. The sequenced DNA: TGTGCCACCAGCAGGAGAAGTCTCCGCTCCTACAATGAGCAGTTCTTC. The variable domain in full, with residues beyond the CDR3 obtained from the reference TRBV15 and TRBJ2-1 genes, is DAMVIQNPRYQVTQFGKPVTLSCSQTLNHNVMYWYQQKSSQAPKLLFHYYDKDFNNEADTPDNFQSRRPNTSFCFLDIRSPGLGDTAMYLCATSRRSLRSYNEQFFGPGTRLTVL.